The rows below give T cell receptor beta chains drawn from one sample of a study of blood T cells in healthy people across ages. TCRdb reprocessed the 5' RACE reads with MiXCR, giving one entry per CDR3 protein. The profile shows approximately 1,000,000 distinct CDR3 sequences, about two fifths of them singletons. Sequencing was done on a sample of blood. Receptors originate from a man between 18 and 29 years old in good health. The CDR3 runs from the conserved cysteine through the conserved F or W. The order of the fields is V gene, J gene, D gene, clone size, CDR3 protein, CDR3 DNA. A D gene is named only where the DNA matches it firmly. The listing skips clone size in some rows; elsewhere it reads once, few, many or a size class.

v_gene: TRBV25-1; j_gene: TRBJ1-2; d_gene: .; abundance: .; CDR3aa: CSSRQGWASGYTF; CDR3nt: TGTTCCAGCAGGCAGGGATGGGCTTCCGGCTACACCTTC
v_gene: TRBV5-8; j_gene: TRBJ1-2; d_gene: TRBD1; abundance: .; CDR3aa: CASSMDRAAYGYTF; CDR3nt: TGTGCCAGCAGCATGGACAGGGCTGCCTATGGCTACACCTTC
v_gene: TRBV6-5; j_gene: TRBJ1-2; d_gene: TRBD1; abundance: .; CDR3aa: CASSRTDRSNYGYTF; CDR3nt: TGTGCCAGCAGTCGTACGGACAGGAGCAACTATGGCTACACCTTC
v_gene: TRBV5-1; j_gene: TRBJ1-1; d_gene: .; abundance: .; CDR3aa: CASSLGQTGTEAFF; CDR3nt: TGCGCCAGCAGCTTGGGGCAGACGGGCACTGAAGCTTTCTTT
v_gene: TRBV9; j_gene: TRBJ2-5; d_gene: .; abundance: .; CDR3aa: CASSVALGVLARETQYF; CDR3nt: TGTGCCAGCAGCGTAGCTCTGGGGGTCCTGGCACGGGAGACCCAGTACTTC
v_gene: TRBV20-1; j_gene: TRBJ2-5; d_gene: .; abundance: .; CDR3aa: CSARPPGTPQETQYF; CDR3nt: TGCAGTGCTAGGCCCCCCGGGACACCTCAAGAGACCCAGTACTTC
v_gene: TRBV12-3/TRBV12-4; j_gene: TRBJ1-2; d_gene: .; abundance: few; CDR3aa: CASSVDYTSGYTF; CDR3nt: TGTGCCAGCAGTGTCGATTATACGAGTGGCTACACCTTC
v_gene: TRBV5-1; j_gene: TRBJ2-5; d_gene: .; abundance: .; CDR3aa: CASSLDIGETQYF; CDR3nt: TGCGCCAGCAGCTTGGACATTGGAGAGACCCAGTACTTC
v_gene: TRBV7-9; j_gene: TRBJ2-3; d_gene: .; abundance: .; CDR3aa: CASSSSGLSDTQYF; CDR3nt: TGTGCCAGCAGCTCCTCGGGGTTATCAGATACGCAGTATTTT
v_gene: TRBV24-1; j_gene: TRBJ2-3; d_gene: .; abundance: .; CDR3aa: CATSDLRGGGADTQYF; CDR3nt: TGTGCCACCAGTGATTTGAGGGGCGGCGGGGCAGATACGCAGTATTTT
v_gene: TRBV4-2; j_gene: TRBJ1-5; d_gene: .; abundance: .; CDR3aa: CASSQDGGMEGQPQHF; CDR3nt: TGTGCCAGCAGCCAAGATGGGGGTATGGAAGGGCAGCCCCAGCATTTT
v_gene: TRBV29-1; j_gene: TRBJ1-2; d_gene: .; abundance: few; CDR3aa: CSVQDNGYTF; CDR3nt: TGCAGCGTACAGGATAATGGCTACACCTTC
v_gene: TRBV20-1; j_gene: TRBJ2-3; d_gene: .; abundance: .; CDR3aa: CSATRPERSRTDTQYF; CDR3nt: TGCAGTGCTACCCGGCCGGAGAGGTCCCGCACAGATACGCAGTATTTT
v_gene: TRBV9; j_gene: TRBJ2-1; d_gene: .; abundance: few; CDR3aa: CASSAGFRGAFNEQFF; CDR3nt: TGTGCCAGCAGCGCGGGTTTCCGGGGGGCATTCAATGAGCAGTTCTTC
v_gene: TRBV2; j_gene: TRBJ1-1; d_gene: .; abundance: .; CDR3aa: CASSTQGRINTEAFF; CDR3nt: TGTGCCAGCTCAACCCAGGGACGGATAAACACTGAAGCTTTCTTT
v_gene: TRBV10-3; j_gene: TRBJ2-3; d_gene: .; abundance: .; CDR3aa: CAFREDSLSTDTQYF; CDR3nt: TGTGCCTTCAGGGAGGACTCCCTCAGCACAGATACGCAGTATTTT
v_gene: TRBV29-1; j_gene: TRBJ2-3; d_gene: TRBD2; abundance: .; CDR3aa: CSVDGGTTSTDTQYF; CDR3nt: TGCAGCGTTGATGGGGGGACTACTAGCACAGATACGCAGTATTTT
v_gene: TRBV20-1; j_gene: TRBJ1-5; d_gene: .; abundance: .; CDR3aa: CSARGPTNANQPQHF; CDR3nt: TGCAGTGCTAGAGGTCCCACTAATGCCAATCAGCCCCAGCATTTT
v_gene: TRBV21-1; j_gene: TRBJ2-1; d_gene: .; abundance: .; CDR3aa: CAIQGGRTDAGNEQFF; CDR3nt: TGTGCCATACAAGGGGGGCGAACTGACGCGGGCAATGAGCAGTTCTTC
v_gene: TRBV4-1; j_gene: TRBJ1-1; d_gene: .; abundance: few; CDR3aa: CASSQEAETAARAFF; CDR3nt: TGCGCCAGCAGCCAAGAGGCGGAGACCGCGGCTAGGGCTTTCTTT
v_gene: TRBV11-2; j_gene: TRBJ2-3; d_gene: TRBD2; abundance: .; CDR3aa: CASSLVIAGSTDTQYF; CDR3nt: TGTGCCAGCAGCTTAGTAATAGCGGGGAGCACAGATACGCAGTATTTT
v_gene: TRBV25-1; j_gene: TRBJ2-5; d_gene: .; abundance: .; CDR3aa: CASSGNEETQYF; CDR3nt: TGTGCCAGCAGTGGGAACGAAGAGACCCAGTACTTC
v_gene: TRBV20-1; j_gene: TRBJ1-2; d_gene: .; abundance: few; CDR3aa: CSARDRSNYGYTF; CDR3nt: TGCAGTGCGAGGGACCGGTCTAACTATGGCTACACCTTC
v_gene: TRBV7-2; j_gene: TRBJ2-3; d_gene: TRBD2; abundance: few; CDR3aa: CASSLASGGGLGDTQYF; CDR3nt: TGTGCCAGCAGCTTAGCCAGCGGGGGGGGGCTTGGAGATACGCAGTATTTT
v_gene: TRBV20-1; j_gene: TRBJ1-4; d_gene: .; abundance: .; CDR3aa: CSARLEGFSVDEKLFF; CDR3nt: TGCAGTGCTAGATTAGAGGGGTTCAGCGTGGATGAAAAACTGTTTTTT
v_gene: TRBV5-1; j_gene: TRBJ1-1; d_gene: TRBD1; abundance: .; CDR3aa: CASSSLTGMNTEAFF; CDR3nt: TGCGCCAGCAGCTCCCTGACAGGGATGAACACTGAAGCTTTCTTT